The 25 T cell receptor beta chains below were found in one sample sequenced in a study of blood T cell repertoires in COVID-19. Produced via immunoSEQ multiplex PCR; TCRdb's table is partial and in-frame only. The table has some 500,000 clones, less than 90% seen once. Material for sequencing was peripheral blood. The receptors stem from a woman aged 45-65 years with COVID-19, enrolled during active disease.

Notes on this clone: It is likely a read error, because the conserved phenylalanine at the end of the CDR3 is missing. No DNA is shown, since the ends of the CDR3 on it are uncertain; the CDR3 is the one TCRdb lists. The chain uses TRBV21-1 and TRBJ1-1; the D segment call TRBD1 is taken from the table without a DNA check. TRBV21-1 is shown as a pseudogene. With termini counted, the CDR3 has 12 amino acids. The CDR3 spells CASSKGLRQGVL.

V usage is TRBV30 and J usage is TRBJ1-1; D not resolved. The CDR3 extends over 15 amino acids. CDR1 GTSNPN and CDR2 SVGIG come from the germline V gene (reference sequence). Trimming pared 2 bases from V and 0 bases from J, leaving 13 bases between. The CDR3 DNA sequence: TGTGCCTGGAGTACGGGGAGGCAGTTGAACACTGAAGCTTTCTTT. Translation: CAWSTGRQLNTEAFF.

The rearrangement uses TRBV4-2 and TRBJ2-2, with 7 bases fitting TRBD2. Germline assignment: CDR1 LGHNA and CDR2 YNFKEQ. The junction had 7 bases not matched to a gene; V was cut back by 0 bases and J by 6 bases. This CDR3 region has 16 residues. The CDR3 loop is CASSQERAGYAGELFF. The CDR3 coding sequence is TGTGCCAGCAGCCAAGAGAGAGCGGGGTATGCCGGGGAGCTGTTTTTT.

As DNA, the CDR3 is TGTGCCAGCAGCTTAGAGACAGCGAATAATGGCTACACCTTC. Amino acids: CASSLETANNGYTF. The chain combines TRBV7-9 with TRBJ1-2; perhaps TRBD1 as D (5 bases). The CDR3 length is 14 residues. Trimming took off 1 base at V and 6 bases at J, with 12 bases between the two ends. Germline CDR1 and CDR2: SEHNR and FQNEAQ (reference sequence).

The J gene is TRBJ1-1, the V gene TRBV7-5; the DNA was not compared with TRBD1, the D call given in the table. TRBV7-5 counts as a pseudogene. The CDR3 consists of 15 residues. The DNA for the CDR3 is TGTGCCAGAAGCAATCCGGGACATTCGAACACTGAAGCTTTCTTT. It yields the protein CARSNPGHSNTEAFF.

The CDR3 loop is CASSFIDFTTRGTDTQYF. The CDR3 DNA is TGTGCCAGCAGCTTCATTGATTTTACAACACGGGGCACAGATACGCAGTATTTT. The chain recombines TRBV7-9 with TRBJ2-3; the D is unclear. This CDR3 region has 18 residues. Trimming stripped 3 bases from V and 1 base from J, with 20 bases between. Per germline, CDR1 SEHNR and CDR2 FQNEAQ (reference sequence).

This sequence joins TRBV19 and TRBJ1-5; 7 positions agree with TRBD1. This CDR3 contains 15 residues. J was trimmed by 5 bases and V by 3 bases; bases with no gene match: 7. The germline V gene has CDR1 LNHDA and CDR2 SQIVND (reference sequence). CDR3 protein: CASSMAHRGDQPQHF. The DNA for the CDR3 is TGTGCCAGTAGTATGGCCCACAGGGGAGATCAGCCCCAGCATTTT.

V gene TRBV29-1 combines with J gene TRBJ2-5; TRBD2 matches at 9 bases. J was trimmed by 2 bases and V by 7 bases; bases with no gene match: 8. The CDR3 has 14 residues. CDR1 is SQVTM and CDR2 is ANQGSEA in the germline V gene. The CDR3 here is CSADPAGGQETQYF. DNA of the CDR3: TGCAGCGCTGACCCAGCGGGGGGTCAAGAGACCCAGTACTTC.

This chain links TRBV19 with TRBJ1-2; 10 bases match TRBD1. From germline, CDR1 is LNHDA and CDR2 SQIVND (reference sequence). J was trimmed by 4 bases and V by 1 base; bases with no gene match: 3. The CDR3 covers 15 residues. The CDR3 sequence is CASSIVDRGLYGYTF. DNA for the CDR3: TGTGCCAGTAGTATAGTCGACAGGGGGCTCTATGGCTACACCTTC. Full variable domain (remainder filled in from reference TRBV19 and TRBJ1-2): DGGITQSPKYLFRKEGQNVTLSCEQNLNHDAMYWYRQDPGQGLRLIYYSQIVNDFQKGDIAEGYSVSREKKESFPLTVTSAQKNPTAFYLCASSIVDRGLYGYTFGSGTRLTVV.

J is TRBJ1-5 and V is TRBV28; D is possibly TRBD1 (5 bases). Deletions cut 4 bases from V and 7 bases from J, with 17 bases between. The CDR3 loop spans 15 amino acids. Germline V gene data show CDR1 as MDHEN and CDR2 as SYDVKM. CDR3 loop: CASSSQRSGGQPQHF. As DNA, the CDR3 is TGTGCCAGCAGTTCTCAGCGATCGGGGGGACAGCCCCAGCATTTT.

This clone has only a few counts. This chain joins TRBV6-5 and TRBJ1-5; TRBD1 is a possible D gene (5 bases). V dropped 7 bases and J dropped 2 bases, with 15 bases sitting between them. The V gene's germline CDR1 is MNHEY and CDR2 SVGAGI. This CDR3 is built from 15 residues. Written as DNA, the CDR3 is TGTGCCAGCACTCCCCAGGGATATGGCAATCAGCCCCAGCATTTT. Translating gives CASTPQGYGNQPQHF.

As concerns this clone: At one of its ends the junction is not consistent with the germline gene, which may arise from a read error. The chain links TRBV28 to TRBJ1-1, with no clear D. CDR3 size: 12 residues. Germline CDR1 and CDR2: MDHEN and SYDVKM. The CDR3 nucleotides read TGTGCCAGCAATTTACGGAACACTGAAGCTTTCTTT. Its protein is CASNLRNTEAFF.

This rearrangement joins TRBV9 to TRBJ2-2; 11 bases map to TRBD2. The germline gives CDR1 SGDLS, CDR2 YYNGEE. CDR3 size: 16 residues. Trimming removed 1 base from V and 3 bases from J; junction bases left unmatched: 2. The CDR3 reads CASSVSSGGYTGELFF. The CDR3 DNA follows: TGTGCCAGCAGCGTATCTAGCGGGGGGTACACCGGGGAGCTGTTTTTT.

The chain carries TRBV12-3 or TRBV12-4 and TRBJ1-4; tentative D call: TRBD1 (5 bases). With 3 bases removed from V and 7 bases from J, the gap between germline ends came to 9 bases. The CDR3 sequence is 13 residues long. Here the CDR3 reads CASSFFQGEKLFF. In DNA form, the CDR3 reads TGTGCCAGCAGTTTTTTTCAGGGTGAAAAACTGTTTTTT.

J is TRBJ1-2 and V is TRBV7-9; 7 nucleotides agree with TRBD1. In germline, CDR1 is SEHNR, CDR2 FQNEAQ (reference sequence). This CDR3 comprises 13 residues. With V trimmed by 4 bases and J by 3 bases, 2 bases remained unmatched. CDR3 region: CASSSGQYYGYTF. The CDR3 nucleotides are TGTGCCAGCAGCTCGGGACAGTACTATGGCTACACCTTC.

The CDR3 sequence is CASSGAWEKLFF. The CDR3 DNA is TGTGCCAGCAGCGGGGCCTGGGAAAAACTGTTTTTT. V and J are TRBV11-2 and TRBJ1-4, with D perhaps TRBD1 (5 bases). V lost 5 bases and J 8 bases, leaving 9 bases between the germline ends. Germline lookup yields CDR1 SGHAT and CDR2 FQNNGV. The CDR3 has 12 residues. Based on the CDR3 plus reference TRBV11-2 and TRBJ1-4, the full variable domain is EAGVAQSPRYKIIEKRQSVAFWCNPISGHATLYWYQQILGQGPKLLIQFQNNGVVDDSQLPKDRFSAERLKGVDSTLKIQPAKLEDSAVYLCASSGAWEKLFFGSGTQLSVL.

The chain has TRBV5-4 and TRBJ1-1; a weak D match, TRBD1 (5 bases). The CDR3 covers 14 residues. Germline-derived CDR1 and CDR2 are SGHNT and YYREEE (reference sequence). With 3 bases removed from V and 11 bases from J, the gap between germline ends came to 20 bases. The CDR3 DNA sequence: TGTGCCAGCAGCTCGAGCGGGACCTCCTTTGGGGCTTTCTTT. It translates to CASSSSGTSFGAFF.

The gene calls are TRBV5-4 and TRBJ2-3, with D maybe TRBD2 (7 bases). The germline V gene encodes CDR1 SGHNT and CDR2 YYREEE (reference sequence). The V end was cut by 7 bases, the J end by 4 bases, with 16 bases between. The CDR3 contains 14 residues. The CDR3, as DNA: TGTGCCAGCCCACAGGGAGGGTGGCCAGATACGCAGTATTTT. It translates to CASPQGGWPDTQYF. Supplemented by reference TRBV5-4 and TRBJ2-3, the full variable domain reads ETGVTQSPTHLIKTRGQQVTLRCSSQSGHNTVSWYQQALGQGPQFIFQYYREEENGRGNFPPRFSGLQFPNYSSELNVNALELDDSALYLCASPQGGWPDTQYFGPGTRLTVL.

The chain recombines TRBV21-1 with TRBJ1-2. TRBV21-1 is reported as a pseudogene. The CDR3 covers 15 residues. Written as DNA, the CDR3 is TGTGCCAGCAGCAAAGAGTCCGGGACTAACTATGGCTACACCTTC. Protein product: CASSKESGTNYGYTF.

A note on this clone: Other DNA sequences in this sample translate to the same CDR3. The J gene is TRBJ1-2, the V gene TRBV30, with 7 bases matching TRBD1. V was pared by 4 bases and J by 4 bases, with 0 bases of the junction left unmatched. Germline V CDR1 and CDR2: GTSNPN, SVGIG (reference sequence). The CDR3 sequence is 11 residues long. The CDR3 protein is CAWNRGYGYTF. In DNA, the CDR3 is TGTGCCTGGAACAGGGGCTATGGCTACACCTTC. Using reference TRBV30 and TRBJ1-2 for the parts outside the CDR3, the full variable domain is SQTIHQWPATLVQPVGSPLSLECTVEGTSNPNLYWYRQAAGRGLQLLFYSVGIGQISSEVPQNLSASRPQDRQFILSSKKLLLSDSGFYLCAWNRGYGYTFGSGTRLTVV.

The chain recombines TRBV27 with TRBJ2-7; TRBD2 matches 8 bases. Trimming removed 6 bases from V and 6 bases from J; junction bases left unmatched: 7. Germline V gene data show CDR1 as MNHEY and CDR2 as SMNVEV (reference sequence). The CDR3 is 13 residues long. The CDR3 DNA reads TGTGCCAGCAGGTCGGGACTAGTAGGCGAGCAGTACTTC. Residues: CASRSGLVGEQYF.

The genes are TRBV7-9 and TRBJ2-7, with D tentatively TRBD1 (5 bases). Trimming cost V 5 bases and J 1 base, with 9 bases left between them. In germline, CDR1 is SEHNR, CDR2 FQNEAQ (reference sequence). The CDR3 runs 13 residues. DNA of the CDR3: TGTGCCAGCAGCCCGCGACAGTCCTACGAGCAGTACTTC. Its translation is CASSPRQSYEQYF.

CDR3 coding DNA: TGTGCCAGCAGCCAAGTCGTCCTAGCGGGGCGGGGCAATGAGCAGTTCTTC. This translates into CASSQVVLAGRGNEQFF. The V and J genes are TRBV3-1 (or the pseudogene TRBV3-2) and TRBJ2-1; 9 positions agree with TRBD2. The junction had 10 bases not matched to a gene; V was cut back by 1 base and J by 6 bases. The CDR3 covers 17 residues. Germline CDR1 reads LGHDT; CDR2 reads YNNKEL (reference sequence).

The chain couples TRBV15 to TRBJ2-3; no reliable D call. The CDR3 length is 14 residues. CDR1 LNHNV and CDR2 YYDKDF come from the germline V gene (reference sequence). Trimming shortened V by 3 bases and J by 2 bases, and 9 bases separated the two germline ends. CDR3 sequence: CATSRARLTDTQYF. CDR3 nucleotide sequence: TGTGCCACCAGCAGGGCCCGACTCACAGATACGCAGTATTTT.

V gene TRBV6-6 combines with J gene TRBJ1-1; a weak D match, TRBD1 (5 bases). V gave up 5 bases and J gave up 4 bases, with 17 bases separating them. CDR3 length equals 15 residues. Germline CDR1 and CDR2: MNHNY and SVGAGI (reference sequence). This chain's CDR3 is CASSGGWGSSTEAFF. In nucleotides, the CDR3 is TGTGCCAGCAGTGGGGGGTGGGGCAGTTCCACTGAAGCTTTCTTT.